Listed below are T cell receptor beta chains from one sample, sequenced in a study of blood T cells in healthy people across ages. From the 5' RACE reads, TCRdb called clonotypes with MiXCR, one entry per CDR3 protein. The data show just under 900,000 distinct CDR3 sequences, around 28% seen once. The sample comprised blood. Receptors were obtained from a woman of 80 years or more in good health. CDR3s include the opening cysteine and the closing phenylalanine or tryptophan. D genes are given only for firm matches. For some rows the clone size is stated as once, few or many, or as a class when expanded; others skip it.

j_gene | abundance | v_gene | d_gene | len | CDR3aa | CDR3nt
TRBJ2-3 | many | TRBV29-1 | NA | 12 | CSVEDGADTQYF | TGCAGCGTTGAAGATGGCGCAGATACGCAGTATTTT
TRBJ2-3 | many | TRBV10-3 | TRBD2 | 16 | CAISEESGGTTDTQYF | TGTGCCATCAGTGAAGAAAGCGGGGGGACCACAGATACGCAGTATTTT
TRBJ2-2 | few | TRBV18 | NA | 16 | CASSPLTDRYTGELFF | TGTGCCAGCTCACCACTCACGGACAGATACACCGGGGAGCTGTTTTTT
TRBJ2-7 | many | TRBV7-9 | NA | 12 | CASSATGLEQYF | TGTGCCAGCAGCGCGACAGGTCTCGAGCAGTACTTC
TRBJ2-7 | NA | TRBV7-9 | NA | 11 | CASSATYERYF | TGTGCCAGCAGCGCTACGTACGAGCGGTACTTC
TRBJ2-1 | NA | TRBV6-5 | NA | 15 | CASSSRWGTYNEQFF | TGTGCCAGCAGTTCCAGGTGGGGTACTTACAATGAGCAGTTCTTC
TRBJ2-2 | NA | TRBV5-1 | NA | 14 | CASSPRQNTGELFF | TGCGCCAGCAGCCCGCGACAGAACACCGGGGAGCTGTTTTTT
TRBJ1-6 | many | TRBV28 | TRBD1 | 15 | CASRPDREYNSPLHF | TGTGCCAGCAGACCGGACAGGGAATATAATTCACCCCTCCACTTT
TRBJ2-7 | NA | TRBV2 | NA | 14 | CASSDFRGDGEQYF | TGTGCCAGCAGTGACTTCAGAGGGGATGGCGAGCAGTACTTC
TRBJ2-5 | many | TRBV9 | NA | 15 | CASSVAGAGQETQYF | TGTGCCAGCAGCGTAGCTGGGGCAGGACAAGAGACCCAGTACTTC
TRBJ2-3 | many | TRBV6-1 | TRBD1 | 18 | CASSRGQGVTPSTDTQYF | TGTGCCAGCAGCAGGGGACAGGGGGTTACCCCTAGCACAGATACGCAGTATTTT
TRBJ2-1 | once | TRBV30 | NA | 13 | CALDRDNYNEQFF | TGTGCCTTAGACCGGGACAATTACAATGAGCAGTTCTTC
TRBJ1-2 | NA | TRBV7-2 | NA | 16 | CASSLYTGWGAHGYTF | TGTGCCAGCAGCTTATACACGGGGTGGGGGGCCCATGGCTACACCTTC
TRBJ2-1 | NA | TRBV28 | TRBD2 | 15 | CASSSGLAVYNEQFF | TGTGCCAGCAGTTCAGGACTAGCGGTTTACAATGAGCAGTTCTTC
TRBJ2-3 | once | TRBV6-6 | TRBD2 | 15 | CASTGGEFVANTQYF | TGTGCCAGCACTGGGGGGGAGTTTGTCGCAAATACGCAGTATTTT
TRBJ2-3 | few | TRBV29-1 | TRBD2 | 16 | CSVAGFAGGPVDTQYF | TGCAGCGTTGCGGGGTTTGCGGGGGGGCCGGTAGATACGCAGTATTTT
TRBJ1-2 | many | TRBV7-2 | NA | 11 | CASSPRGGYTF | TGTGCCAGCAGCCCCAGAGGTGGCTACACCTTC
TRBJ2-7 | NA | TRBV6-2/TRBV6-3 | TRBD1 | 13 | CASKGQGGNEQYF | TGTGCCAGCAAGGGACAGGGGGGGAATGAGCAGTACTTC
TRBJ1-1 | NA | TRBV2 | NA | 14 | CASSEMRESTEAFF | TGTGCCAGCAGTGAAATGCGGGAAAGCACTGAAGCTTTCTTT
TRBJ2-1 | NA | TRBV20-1 | TRBD1 | 14 | CSARGTGRDNEQFF | TGCAGTGCTAGGGGGACAGGGAGGGACAATGAGCAGTTCTTC
TRBJ2-1 | many | TRBV6-2/TRBV6-3 | TRBD2 | 16 | CASSSQGLAGSNEQFF | TGTGCCAGCAGTTCTCAAGGACTAGCGGGGAGCAATGAGCAGTTCTTC
TRBJ2-7 | many | TRBV11-2 | NA | 14 | CASSSYRDGYEQYF | TGTGCCAGCAGCTCCTACAGGGATGGGTACGAGCAGTACTTC
TRBJ1-1 | many | TRBV20-1 | NA | 15 | CSADGQSTVRTEAFF | TGCAGTGCTGACGGACAGTCTACTGTGCGAACTGAAGCTTTCTTT
TRBJ2-2 | NA | TRBV5-6 | TRBD1 | 15 | CASSFRDRDAGELFF | TGTGCCAGCAGCTTCCGGGACAGGGACGCCGGGGAGCTGTTTTTT
TRBJ1-1 | NA | TRBV6-2/TRBV6-3 | NA | 15 | CASSYQQGLNTEAFF | TGTGCCAGCAGTTACCAACAGGGATTGAACACTGAAGCTTTCTTT
TRBJ2-7 | NA | TRBV20-1 | NA | 14 | CSARVGGSRGEQYF | TGCAGTGCTAGAGTAGGAGGGTCTAGAGGGGAGCAGTACTTC
TRBJ1-5 | few | TRBV6-1 | NA | 19 | CASSKLTGGQTMSNQPQHF | TGTGCCAGCAGTAAGTTAACGGGGGGCCAAACCATGAGCAATCAGCCCCAGCATTTT
TRBJ2-3 | NA | TRBV5-6 | NA | 15 | CASSIGQMATDTQYF | TGTGCCAGCAGCATAGGACAGATGGCCACAGATACGCAGTATTTT
TRBJ1-2 | NA | TRBV6-5 | NA | 14 | CASSYGGRGGGYTF | TGTGCCAGCAGTTACGGGGGCAGGGGAGGTGGCTACACCTTC
TRBJ1-6 | NA | TRBV5-1 | NA | 14 | CASSLEAASSPLHF | TGCGCCAGCAGCTTGGAGGCCGCTTCTTCACCCCTCCACTTT
TRBJ2-7 | many | TRBV7-9 | TRBD1 | 18 | CASSFSVTRSSQGDEQYF | TGTGCCAGCAGCTTTAGTGTTACTAGGAGTTCCCAGGGGGACGAGCAGTACTTC
TRBJ1-4 | NA | TRBV20-1 | TRBD1 | 15 | CSASTGGSTNEKLFF | TGCAGTGCTAGCACAGGGGGAAGTACTAATGAAAAACTGTTTTTT
TRBJ1-5 | many | TRBV5-1 | NA | 16 | CASSLEPGTSNQPQHF | TGCGCCAGCAGCTTGGAACCGGGGACTAGCAATCAGCCCCAGCATTTT
TRBJ1-1 | once | TRBV30 | NA | 13 | CAGSSEGNTEAFF | TGTGCCGGGAGTTCAGAGGGGAACACTGAAGCTTTCTTT
TRBJ2-5 | many | TRBV7-2 | TRBD2 | 16 | CASSREFGGGQGTQYF | TGTGCCAGCAGCCGAGAGTTCGGCGGGGGGCAGGGGACCCAGTACTTC
TRBJ2-1 | NA | TRBV6-2/TRBV6-3 | NA | 16 | CASSGSNSSSYNEQFF | TGTGCCAGCAGTGGTTCCAACTCAAGCTCCTACAATGAGCAGTTCTTC
TRBJ1-4 | many | TRBV6-5 | NA | 16 | CASSYSLGATNEKLFF | TGTGCCAGCAGTTACTCGTTGGGCGCAACTAATGAAAAACTGTTTTTT
TRBJ2-1 | NA | TRBV2 | TRBD2 | 16 | CASRAGTSGSYNEQFF | TGTGCCAGCAGGGCCGGGACTAGCGGGAGCTACAATGAGCAGTTCTTC
TRBJ1-1 | NA | TRBV20-1 | NA | 12 | CSATIGHTEAFF | TGCAGTGCTACCATAGGGCACACTGAAGCTTTCTTT
TRBJ1-4 | few | TRBV7-2 | NA | 15 | CASSKEGWANEKRFF | TGTGCCAGCAGCAAAGAAGGGTGGGCTAATGAAAAACGGTTTTTT
TRBJ2-1 | many | TRBV9 | NA | 17 | CASSVGSRGRGDNEQFF | TGTGCCAGCAGCGTAGGTTCCCGAGGCCGCGGAGACAATGAGCAGTTCTTC
TRBJ2-3 | many | TRBV7-2 | NA | 17 | CASSPLPRQSVTDTQYF | TGTGCCAGCAGCCCCCTGCCCAGACAGAGTGTAACAGATACGCAGTATTTT
TRBJ2-7 | few | TRBV12-3/TRBV12-4 | TRBD1 | 14 | CASRRQGASNEQYF | TGTGCCAGCAGGCGACAGGGGGCCTCGAATGAGCAGTACTTC
TRBJ1-2 | many | TRBV9 | NA | 13 | CASSVDSGGGYTF | TGTGCCAGCAGCGTAGACTCCGGAGGGGGCTACACCTTC
TRBJ1-1 | few | TRBV27 | NA | 16 | CASSFSRFKVNTEAFF | TGTGCCAGCAGTTTTTCCCGATTTAAGGTGAACACTGAAGCTTTCTTT
TRBJ2-3 | many | TRBV14 | TRBD1 | 14 | CASSRPGQPDTQYF | TGTGCCAGCAGCAGGCCGGGACAGCCAGATACGCAGTATTTT
TRBJ2-1 | few | TRBV14 | NA | 14 | CASSSYRVVNEQFF | TGTGCCAGCAGCTCCTACAGGGTTGTCAATGAGCAGTTCTTC
TRBJ2-3 | once | TRBV12-2 | NA | 20 | CASRLAGTRAHPLGTDTQYF | TGTGCAAGTCGCTTAGCGGGGACTAGAGCCCATCCTTTAGGGACAGATACGCAGTATTTT
TRBJ2-1 | many | TRBV20-1 | NA | 16 | CSARDGVRASYNEQFF | TGCAGTGCTAGAGATGGGGTTCGGGCCTCCTACAATGAGCAGTTCTTC
TRBJ2-7 | many | TRBV7-2 | TRBD1 | 17 | CASSSYPGTGVSYEQYF | TGTGCCAGCAGCTCGTATCCCGGGACAGGGGTATCCTACGAGCAGTACTTC
TRBJ2-4 | many | TRBV7-2 | NA | 14 | CASSLGGGQNIQYF | TGTGCCAGCAGCTTAGGTGGGGGCCAAAACATTCAGTACTTC
TRBJ1-3 | NA | TRBV30 | TRBD1 | 15 | CAWPRTGDAGNTIYF | TGTGCCTGGCCCCGGACAGGGGACGCTGGAAACACCATATATTTT
TRBJ2-3 | few | TRBV16 | NA | 14 | CASSQLTTTDTQYF | TGTGCCAGCAGCCAATTGACTACCACAGATACGCAGTATTTT